This T cell receptor (beta chain) emerged from a study of neoadjuvant anti-PD-1 for oral cavity cancer. Across the whole study: Non-progressing patients received a fourth nivolumab dose near day 43, then surgery on days 50-56. Whole-study findings and limits: Non-responders to neoadjuvant nivolumab had significantly more clonal PBMC T cells than responders. Higher pretreatment Treg/Th17 ratios tracked higher pretreatment blood clonality.

PBMC libraries mostly used 400 to 550 ng of input genomic DNA, with six replicates per sample. Data came from immunoSEQ multiplex PCR; TCRdb stores just in-frame clones and leaves some out. This table has some 61,000 clones, around 84% appearing once. In regard to this clone: Its specificity is unknown.

Looked up from germline, CDR1 is SGHDT and CDR2 is YYEEEE. The V end was cut by 2 bases, the J end by 0 bases, with 15 bases between. CDR3 length equals 17 residues. Time point: after neoadjuvant nivolumab, at surgical resection. The sequences come from PBMCs, collected after nivolumab (anti-PD-1) treatment. The chain couples TRBV5-6 to TRBJ1-5, with a tentative D call TRBD1 (5 bases). This receptor was taken from a person aged 40 to 85 with oral cavity squamous cell carcinoma. The CDR3 region is CASSFGTDSYSNQPQHF. The DNA of the CDR3 is TGTGCCAGCAGCTTTGGGACGGATTCTTATAGCAATCAGCCCCAGCATTTT.